What follows are 21 T cell receptor beta chains derived from one specimen sequenced in a study of cytomegalovirus exposure and HLA in healthy donors. The PCR ran on 60 Vbeta and 13 Jbeta primers. Profiling relied on immunoSEQ multiplex PCR, and the TCRdb table lists in-frame clones only, not all of them. The table lists 100,000 to 150,000 clones, over 60% of them singletons, with 10% to 15% in the top ten. Sequencing used PBMCs. Receptors originate from a woman in her 40s in good health and CMV-seropositive.

The chain uses TRBV5-1 and TRBJ2-2; TRBD2 matches 11 bases. The ends lost 0 bases at V and 9 bases at J; junction bases unmatched: 7. The V gene's germline CDR1 is SGHRS and CDR2 YFSETQ. The CDR3 contains 16 residues. The CDR3 DNA is TGCGCCAGCAGCTTGGTACTAGCGGGAGTGAAACGGGAGCTGTTTTTT. Its translation is CASSLVLAGVKRELFF.

The V gene is TRBV2, the J gene TRBJ2-7; perhaps TRBD1 as D (6 bases). The V and J ends lost 3 bases and 0 bases respectively, with 9 bases between them. Germline assignment: CDR1 SNHLY and CDR2 FYNNEI. This CDR3 region has 14 residues. The CDR3 region is CASSEETGSYEQYF. As DNA, the CDR3 is TGTGCCAGCAGTGAGGAGACAGGCTCCTACGAGCAGTACTTC.

This clone appeared a few times. The CDR3 DNA follows: TGTGCCAGCAGCTTAGAGGGGCGTACGCAGTATTTT. This translates into CASSLEGRTQYF. The chain combines TRBV7-6 with TRBJ2-3; possibly TRBD1 for D (5 bases). Germline-derived CDR1 and CDR2 are SGHVS and FNYEAQ. This CDR3 spans 12 amino acids. V shed 1 base and J shed 8 bases, with 7 bases lying between them.

The chain employs TRBV5-1 and TRBJ2-1; TRBD2 matches at 11 bases. Germline V CDR1 and CDR2: SGHRS, YFSETQ. V gave up 0 bases and J gave up 4 bases; unmatched junction bases: 3. This CDR3 comprises 16 residues. The CDR3 nucleotides read TGCGCCAGCAGCTTGGCGACTAGCGGGACGTACAATGAGCAGTTCTTC. This sequence encodes CASSLATSGTYNEQFF. Together with reference TRBV5-1 and TRBJ2-1, the CDR3 gives the full variable domain: KAGVTQTPRYLIKTRGQQVTLSCSPISGHRSVSWYQQTPGQGLQFLFEYFSETQRNKGNFPGRFSGRQFSNSRSEMNVSTLELGDSALYLCASSLATSGTYNEQFFGPGTRLTVL.

As for this clone: The DNA is left out, because the CDR3 cannot be placed on it with certainty; the CDR3 is given as TCRdb lists it. The gene calls are TRBV6-6 and TRBJ1-1; the D call TRBD1 from the table was never checked on the DNA. Germline V gene data show CDR1 as MNHNY and CDR2 as SVGAGI (reference sequence). Including both end residues, the CDR3 is 13 amino acids long. The CDR3 sequence: CASSSSTGTEAFF.

Only a few counts were recorded for this clone. This rearrangement joins TRBV5-1 to TRBJ2-5; D is possibly TRBD2 (6 bases). There are 13 residues in the CDR3. Germline CDR1 reads SGHRS; CDR2 reads YFSETQ. V lost 3 bases and J lost 5, with 11 bases in between. The DNA of the CDR3 is TGCGCCAGCAGCTCTGGGGGGATCGAGACCCAGTACTTC. The encoded protein is CASSSGGIETQYF.

The chain is built from TRBV6-1 and TRBJ1-3, with D unresolved. Germline assignment: CDR1 MNHNS and CDR2 SASEGT. The ends were cut back, 3 bases at V and 1 base at J, with 10 bases in the middle. The CDR3 contains 15 residues. In DNA form, the CDR3 reads TGTGCCAGCAGTGATCGGGTAAATTCTGGAAACACCATATATTTT. Protein sequence: CASSDRVNSGNTIYF.

This clone was counted only a few times. The genes are TRBV5-6 and TRBJ2-3; a possible D gene is TRBD2 (6 bases). CDR1 SGHDT and CDR2 YYEEEE come from the germline V gene. This CDR3 contains 15 residues. The V end lost 4 bases, the J end lost 1 base, and 13 bases lay between the germline ends. CDR3 residues: CASSQGLWGTDTQYF. The CDR3, as DNA: TGTGCCAGCAGCCAGGGACTTTGGGGCACAGATACGCAGTATTTT.

The chain links TRBV7-2 to TRBJ2-1; TRBD2 matches at 10 bases. Germline values: CDR1 SGHTA, CDR2 FQGNSA. Germline trimming cut 2 bases from V and 6 bases from J; bases unmatched to any gene: 4. CDR3 length: 15 amino acids. CDR3 protein: CASSLKLAGTNEQFF. The CDR3 bases are TGTGCCAGCAGCTTAAAACTAGCGGGAACCAATGAGCAGTTCTTC.

This clone has only a few counts. The gene calls are TRBV10-3 and TRBJ2-1; 12 bases are a match to TRBD2. V was clipped by 2 bases and J by 8 bases; unmatched bases: 4. This CDR3 is 15 amino acids long. CDR1 and CDR2 (germline): ENHRY, SYGVKD. The CDR3 region is CAISEASGRADEQFF. The DNA for the CDR3 is TGTGCCATCAGTGAGGCTAGCGGGAGGGCCGATGAGCAGTTCTTC.

This rearrangement joins TRBV21-1 to TRBJ2-1; TRBD2 is the table's D call, not checked against the DNA. TRBV21-1 is shown as a pseudogene. The CDR3 spans 17 residues. CDR3 in amino acids: CASSKLRTMYSYNEQFF. The CDR3, as DNA: TGTGCCAGCAGCAAATTGCGAACTATGTACTCCTACAATGAGCAGTTCTTC.

The chain couples TRBV5-6 to TRBJ2-3; tentative D call: TRBD1 (5 bases). Deletions cut 3 bases from V and 1 base from J, with 9 bases between. This CDR3 region has 14 residues. Germline V gives CDR1 SGHDT, CDR2 YYEEEE. The CDR3 coding sequence is TGTGCCAGCAGCTCCAGGGTAGGCACAGATACGCAGTATTTT. Its protein is CASSSRVGTDTQYF.

The V and J genes are TRBV6-1 and TRBJ2-7; 8 nucleotides agree with TRBD2. The CDR3 spans 13 residues. Trimming cost V 4 bases and J 6 bases; bases outside gene matches: 5. Germline CDR1 MNHNS, CDR2 SASEGT. The CDR3 is CASSGTRGGEQYF. The CDR3 DNA follows: TGTGCCAGCAGTGGGACACGGGGGGGCGAGCAGTACTTC.

The chain has TRBV9 and TRBJ2-7; D is perhaps TRBD2 (6 bases). CDR3 length: 13 residues. Germline V gives CDR1 SGDLS, CDR2 YYNGEE. Trimming removed 7 bases from V and 0 bases from J, with 11 bases in between. The CDR3 nucleotides read TGTGCCAGCGGGCGGGACCTCTCCTACGAGCAGTACTTC. Protein sequence: CASGRDLSYEQYF.

The DNA for the CDR3 is TGTGCCAGCAGACCACCGGGAGGGTACACTGAAGCTTTCTTT. This gives the protein CASRPPGGYTEAFF. The genes are TRBV28 and TRBJ1-1; D remains ambiguous. The CDR3 has 14 amino acids. CDR1 is MDHEN, CDR2 SYDVKM, per germline. Trimming stripped 6 bases from V and 3 bases from J, with 14 bases between.

The chain couples TRBV28 to TRBJ2-3; TRBD1 agrees at 9 bases. Looked up from germline, CDR1 is MDHEN and CDR2 is SYDVKM. The junction had 4 bases not matched to a gene; V was cut back by 4 bases and J by 2 bases. This CDR3 comprises 15 residues. CDR3 DNA: TGTGCCAGCAGTTCGCGGGACAGGGACACAGATACGCAGTATTTT. It codes for CASSSRDRDTDTQYF.

CDR3 loop: CASSDPGEWDTQYF. The DNA of the CDR3 is TGTGCCAGCAGTGATCCGGGAGAATGGGATACGCAGTATTTT. The rearrangement uses TRBV2 and TRBJ2-3; D possibly corresponds to TRBD2 (6 bases). The V end lost 3 bases, the J end lost 6 bases, and 13 bases lay between the germline ends. This CDR3 spans 14 amino acids. The germline V gene encodes CDR1 SNHLY and CDR2 FYNNEI.

V usage is TRBV6-5 and J usage is TRBJ2-2, with TRBD1 identical over 7 bases. Germline-derived CDR1 and CDR2 are MNHEY and SVGAGI. Unmatched junction bases numbered 4, after V lost 5 bases and J lost 4 bases. The CDR3 spans 14 residues. CDR3 residues: CASSLDRVTGELFF. CDR3 bases: TGTGCCAGCAGTCTTGACAGGGTCACCGGGGAGCTGTTTTTT.

This chain joins TRBV2 and TRBJ2-5, with 7 bases matching TRBD1. This CDR3 has 13 amino acids. Losses at the gene ends were 5 bases for V and 4 bases for J; bases not matched to a gene: 4. Germline V lookup: CDR1 SNHLY, CDR2 FYNNEI. The DNA of the CDR3 is TGTGCCAGCAGTCGACAGGGTTTAGAGACCCAGTACTTC. Translation gives CASSRQGLETQYF.

CDR3 sequence (DNA): TGTGCCAGCAGCCAAAGCGAGCGAGCGGGAGCTGGGGAGACCCAGTACTTC. It specifies CASSQSERAGAGETQYF. The chain couples TRBV4-2 to TRBJ2-5; 8 bases fit TRBD2. The CDR3 length is 17 residues. Per germline, CDR1 LGHNA and CDR2 YNFKEQ. V shed 2 bases and J 5 bases; nucleotides not matched to a gene: 13.

This clone was detected a few times. The chain recombines TRBV4-2 with TRBJ2-1; TRBD1 matches 7 bases. The CDR3 is 15 amino acids. Trimming cost V 0 bases and J 8 bases; bases outside gene matches: 7. Per germline, CDR1 LGHNA and CDR2 YNFKEQ. CDR3 sequence (DNA): TGTGCCAGCAGCCAAGATGAACAGGGGTGGGATGAGCAGTTCTTC. This gives the protein CASSQDEQGWDEQFF.